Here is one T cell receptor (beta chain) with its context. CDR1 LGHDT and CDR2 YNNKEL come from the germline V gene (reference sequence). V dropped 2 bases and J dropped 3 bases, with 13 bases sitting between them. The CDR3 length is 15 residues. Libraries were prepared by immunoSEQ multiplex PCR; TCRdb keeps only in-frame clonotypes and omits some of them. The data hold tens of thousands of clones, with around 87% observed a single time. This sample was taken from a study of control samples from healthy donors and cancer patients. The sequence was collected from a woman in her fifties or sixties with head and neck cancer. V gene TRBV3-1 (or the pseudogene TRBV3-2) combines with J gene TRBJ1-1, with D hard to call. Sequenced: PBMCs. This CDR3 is CASSQNSPFYTEAFF. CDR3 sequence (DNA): TGTGCCAGCAGCCAAAACTCACCCTTTTACACTGAAGCTTTCTTT.